A selection of T cell receptor beta chains follows, all from one sample in a study of blood T cell repertoires in COVID-19. Repertoires were generated with immunoSEQ multiplex PCR, while TCRdb's copy carries only in-frame clones and drops some. The sample shows roughly 74,000 clones, around nine tenths of them seen only once. The sample comprised peripheral blood. The receptors were sampled from a man in his 70s with active or convalescent COVID-19. Both conserved end residues are part of each CDR3. The order of the fields is D gene, J gene, V gene, CDR3 protein. D genes are given only for firm matches.

TRBD2,TRBJ2-1,TRBV6-5,CASSTPRRGEQFF
TRBD2,TRBJ2-2,TRBV11-2,CASRGLRGANTGELFF
TRBD1,TRBJ2-5,TRBV5-1,CASTLDEGARETQYF
-,TRBJ1-2,TRBV5-1,CASSLLGSPGYTF
-,TRBJ1-1,TRBV25-1,CASSVTTGAEAFF
TRBD1,TRBJ1-1,TRBV3-1/TRBV3-2,CASSQPRGTGGTEAFF
TRBD2,TRBJ2-5,TRBV7-8,CASSTGPGLARETQYF
TRBD1,TRBJ2-7,TRBV7-3,CASSDPGTGLQYF
-,TRBJ1-3,TRBV12-3/TRBV12-4,CASTLFGNTIYF
TRBD1,TRBJ2-5,TRBV5-4,CASSMTGFWETQYF
-,TRBJ2-7,TRBV14,CASSQDPPGWVEQYF
-,TRBJ1-4,TRBV11-2,CASSYNPDAGEKLFF
TRBD2,TRBJ2-7,TRBV12-3/TRBV12-4,CASSFGLGYEQYF